These 26 T cell receptor beta chains were sequenced from one sample in a study of blood T cell repertoires in COVID-19 (dated by TCRdb to 2020 to 2022). The receptor library was made with the immunoSEQ multiplex PCR assay. Held by TCRdb, this immuneACCESS table contains in-frame sequences only and omits some clones. Under half of the omission traces to an unresolved V gene where checked; the cause of the rest is unknown. In all, the sample holds roughly 250,000 clones, and roughly 90% of those were seen once. Of the sample, under 10% is held by the ten largest clones. Sequenced: PBMCs or T cells enriched from blood (not recorded which). These receptors originate from a man aged 35-49 years who had recovered from COVID-19.

This clone occurred once. The chain joins TRBV28 to TRBJ2-3, with 10 bases lining up with TRBD2. CDR3 size: 15 residues. Germline trimming cut 4 bases from V and 5 bases from J; bases unmatched to any gene: 6. Germline values: CDR1 MDHEN, CDR2 SYDVKM. The CDR3 DNA reads as TGTGCCAGCAGTTCCGCTAGCGGGAGAGTAGATACGCAGTATTTT. Protein: CASSSASGRVDTQYF. Full variable domain (outside the CDR3, taken from reference TRBV28 and TRBJ2-3): DVKVTQSSRYLVKRTGEKVFLECVQDMDHENMFWYRQDPGLGLRLIYFSYDVKMKEKGDIPEGYSVSREKKERFSLILESASTNQTSMYLCASSSASGRVDTQYFGPGTRLTVL.

The chain is built from TRBV5-6 and TRBJ1-4, with D tentatively TRBD1 (6 bases). The CDR3 is made up of 16 amino acids. The germline V gene has CDR1 SGHDT and CDR2 YYEEEE. The V end lost 2 bases, the J end lost 4 bases, and 15 bases lay between the germline ends. The CDR3 reads CASSLQGLGYNEKLFF. CDR3 nucleotide sequence: TGTGCCAGCAGCTTACAGGGCTTGGGGTATAATGAAAAACTGTTTTTT. The whole variable domain, remainder taken from reference TRBV5-6 and TRBJ1-4, is DAGVTQSPTHLIKTRGQQVTLRCSPKSGHDTVSWYQQALGQGPQFIFQYYEEEERQRGNFPDRFSGHQFPNYSSELNVNALLLGDSALYLCASSLQGLGYNEKLFFGSGTQLSVL.

The chain employs TRBV28 and TRBJ2-1; 9 bases align to TRBD2. The V gene end was trimmed by 7 bases and the J gene end by 6 bases; junction bases not matched to a gene: 7. CDR1 and CDR2 from the germline V gene are MDHEN and SYDVKM. This CDR3 is built from 14 residues. The chain's CDR3 is CASKSAGGLNEQFF. CDR3 DNA sequence: TGTGCCAGCAAGTCGGCGGGAGGGCTCAATGAGCAGTTCTTC. The full variable domain, in which reference TRBV28 and TRBJ2-1 provide the parts outside the CDR3, is DVKVTQSSRYLVKRTGEKVFLECVQDMDHENMFWYRQDPGLGLRLIYFSYDVKMKEKGDIPEGYSVSREKKERFSLILESASTNQTSMYLCASKSAGGLNEQFFGPGTRLTVL.

The rearrangement joins TRBV9 to TRBJ2-3; TRBD2 matches 12 bases. Trimming at V came to 4 bases and at J to 5 bases, leaving 11 bases not matched to a gene. Germline-derived CDR1 and CDR2 are SGDLS and YYNGEE. The CDR3 contains 17 residues. For the CDR3, the DNA is TGTGCCAGCAGCCCCCCCGGACTAGCGGGACTTCGAGATACGCAGTATTTT. Amino acid sequence: CASSPPGLAGLRDTQYF.

Written as DNA, the CDR3 is TGTGCCAGCACTTACCAACGGACAGCCCAGACTAGCGGGAGGGATGAGCAGTTCTTC. Translating gives CASTYQRTAQTSGRDEQFF. The J gene is TRBJ2-1, the V gene TRBV7-2; 14 positions match TRBD2. The J segment lost 8 bases and the V segment lost 7 bases, leaving 19 bases of the junction unmatched. CDR1 is SGHTA and CDR2 is FQGNSA in the germline V gene. The length of the CDR3 is 19 residues.

The genes are TRBV9 and TRBJ1-1; tentative D call: TRBD1 (6 bases). Per the germline V gene, CDR1 is SGDLS and CDR2 is YYNGEE. The length of the CDR3 is 14 residues. V dropped 0 bases and J dropped 3 bases, with 9 bases sitting between them. CDR3 loop: CASSVGGRDTEAFF. The CDR3 DNA reads as TGTGCCAGCAGCGTAGGGGGGCGGGACACTGAAGCTTTCTTT.

This chain uses TRBV28 with TRBJ2-1; 10 bases agree with TRBD2. Germline trimming cut 1 base from V and 5 bases from J; bases unmatched to any gene: 11. Germline CDR1 MDHEN, CDR2 SYDVKM. The CDR3 sequence is 18 residues long. The CDR3 nucleotides are TGTGCCAGCAGTTTATATAATCCCGGGACTAGCGAAAACAATGAGCAGTTCTTC. It translates to CASSLYNPGTSENNEQFF.

This clone was observed a handful of times. This chain's CDR3 is CASSSTGQGFSGANVLTF. CDR3 in DNA: TGTGCCAGCAGCTCGACCGGACAGGGATTCTCTGGGGCCAACGTCCTGACTTTC. The V gene is TRBV7-9, the J gene TRBJ2-6; 8 bases fit TRBD1. There are 18 residues in the CDR3. CDR1 is SEHNR, CDR2 FQNEAQ, per germline (reference sequence). After removal of 4 bases from V and 0 bases from J, the junction contained 8 bases not matched to a gene.

The chain has TRBV7-8 and TRBJ2-1, with no clear D. The CDR3 totals 18 residues. Germline values: CDR1 SGHVS, CDR2 FQNEAQ. The V end lost 1 base, the J end lost 0 bases, and 16 bases lay between the germline ends. The DNA of the CDR3 is TGTGCCAGCAGCTTAGTACTACCAATCTTGAGCTCCTACAATGAGCAGTTCTTC. Translated: CASSLVLPILSSYNEQFF. Variable domain in full (rest from reference TRBV7-8 and TRBJ2-1): GAGVSQSPRYKVAKRGQDVALRCDPISGHVSLFWYQQALGQGPEFLTYFQNEAQLDKSGLPSDRFFAERPEGSVSTLKIQRTQQEDSAVYLCASSLVLPILSSYNEQFFGPGTRLTVL.

Here the CDR3 DNA reads TGTGCCACCAGCAGAGTAGGAGGGCTAGCGGGAGCCACCGAGAGGACAGATACGCAGTATTTT. This sequence encodes CATSRVGGLAGATERTDTQYF. The rearrangement uses TRBV15 and TRBJ2-3; 10 bases map to TRBD2. The ends lost 1 base at V and 3 bases at J; junction bases unmatched: 19. The CDR3 extends over 21 amino acids. Looked up from germline, CDR1 is LNHNV and CDR2 is YYDKDF (reference sequence).

The CDR3 DNA reads TGTGCCAGCAGCAGAGACAGGGGGACAGCAACCTACGAGCAGTACTTC. This gives the protein CASSRDRGTATYEQYF. The chain recombines TRBV5-6 with TRBJ2-7; 9 bases fit TRBD1. The trim removed 4 bases at V and 2 bases at J, leaving 10 bases unmatched. The length of the CDR3 is 16 residues. The germline V gene has CDR1 SGHDT and CDR2 YYEEEE. The full variable domain, with the rest looked up from reference TRBV5-6 and TRBJ2-7, is DAGVTQSPTHLIKTRGQQVTLRCSPKSGHDTVSWYQQALGQGPQFIFQYYEEEERQRGNFPDRFSGHQFPNYSSELNVNALLLGDSALYLCASSRDRGTATYEQYFGPGTRLTVT.

The rearrangement joins TRBV29-1 to TRBJ1-1; 7 nucleotides align to TRBD1. Germline CDR1 reads SQVTM; CDR2 reads ANQGSEA. The CDR3 extends over 14 amino acids. V lost 7 bases and J lost 4; bases outside the gene matches: 12. The CDR3 reads CSAAQGVGGTEAFF. As DNA, the CDR3 is TGCAGCGCTGCCCAGGGGGTTGGGGGCACTGAAGCTTTCTTT.

The chain has TRBV5-4 and TRBJ2-1, with 13 positions matching TRBD2. With V trimmed by 4 bases and J by 10 bases, 20 bases remained unmatched. The length of the CDR3 is 19 residues. Looked up from germline, CDR1 is SGHNT and CDR2 is YYREEE (reference sequence). CDR3 sequence reads: CASSPSGGPRTSGGDEQFF. The CDR3 region has the DNA TGTGCCAGCAGCCCCTCGGGGGGACCACGGACTAGCGGGGGCGACGAGCAGTTCTTC. Full variable domain (missing parts from reference TRBV5-4 and TRBJ2-1): ETGVTQSPTHLIKTRGQQVTLRCSSQSGHNTVSWYQQALGQGPQFIFQYYREEENGRGNFPPRFSGLQFPNYSSELNVNALELDDSALYLCASSPSGGPRTSGGDEQFFGPGTRLTVL.

The V and J genes are TRBV28 and TRBJ2-7, with 8 bases fitting TRBD2. CDR3 length: 15 residues. Germline V gives CDR1 MDHEN, CDR2 SYDVKM. Trimming removed 5 bases from V and 1 base from J; junction bases left unmatched: 7. The CDR3 spells CASSQFTSGSYEQYF. The CDR3 bases are TGTGCCAGCAGTCAGTTTACTAGCGGATCCTACGAGCAGTACTTC.

This chain uses TRBV2 with TRBJ1-1; D is possibly TRBD1 (6 bases). This CDR3 is 13 amino acids long. CDR1 SNHLY and CDR2 FYNNEI come from the germline V gene. V lost 8 bases and J 0 bases, leaving 10 bases between the germline ends. The DNA for the CDR3 is TGTGCCAGCCACAGGGAGATGAACACTGAAGCTTTCTTT. This translates into CASHREMNTEAFF.

The chain recombines TRBV19 with TRBJ2-1; D not resolved. The CDR3 has 14 amino acids. V lost 3 bases and J lost 7, with 13 bases in between. Germline V gene sequence: CDR1 LNHDA, CDR2 SQIVND (reference sequence). The CDR3 protein is CASSIFPMRNEQFF. CDR3 DNA sequence: TGTGCCAGTAGTATTTTCCCTATGCGTAATGAGCAGTTCTTC.

The genes are TRBV5-1 and TRBJ2-5; 9 nucleotides line up with TRBD1. The CDR3 spans 15 residues. Germline V lookup: CDR1 SGHRS, CDR2 YFSETQ. V shed 1 base, J shed 1 base, and the junction held 2 bases outside the gene matches. CDR3 protein: CASSLSTGGQETQYF. The CDR3 region has the DNA TGCGCCAGCAGCTTGTCGACAGGGGGCCAAGAGACCCAGTACTTC.

V and J are TRBV7-8 and TRBJ2-6; D unresolved. Looked up from germline, CDR1 is SGHVS and CDR2 is FQNEAQ. V was trimmed by 1 base and J by 2 bases, leaving 9 bases between them. The CDR3 consists of 16 residues. CDR3 sequence: CASSLVGLAGANVLTF. DNA for the CDR3: TGTGCCAGCAGCTTAGTTGGTCTAGCTGGGGCCAACGTCCTGACTTTC.

The rearrangement links TRBV11-2 to TRBJ1-2; possibly TRBD1 for D (6 bases). Trimming left V 2 bases short and J 8 bases short, with 18 bases between. Per the germline V gene, CDR1 is SGHAT and CDR2 is FQNNGV. The CDR3 is 15 amino acids. CDR3 DNA: TGTGCCAGCAGCTTATTCCCCGGGGGGCACTTAGGCTACACCTTC. It yields the protein CASSLFPGGHLGYTF.

The genes are TRBV23-1 and TRBJ1-5, with TRBD1 as a possible D gene (6 bases). TRBV23-1 is reported as an ORF; its role is uncertain. The V and J ends lost 0 bases and 3 bases respectively, with 9 bases between them. The CDR3 contains 15 residues. In nucleotides, the CDR3 is TGCGCCAGCAGTCAATCGGACAGACTCAATCAGCCCCAGCATTTT. It translates to CASSQSDRLNQPQHF.

The chain couples TRBV19 to TRBJ1-2; D gene ambiguous. There are 14 residues in the CDR3. CDR1 and CDR2 (germline): LNHDA, SQIVND (reference sequence). V lost 3 bases and J lost 2, with 10 bases in between. Written as DNA, the CDR3 is TGTGCCAGTAGTATCCGGGGAATGAACTATGGCTACACCTTC. This sequence encodes CASSIRGMNYGYTF. Looking up the rest from reference TRBV19 and TRBJ1-2 gives the full variable domain: DGGITQSPKYLFRKEGQNVTLSCEQNLNHDAMYWYRQDPGQGLRLIYYSQIVNDFQKGDIAEGYSVSREKKESFPLTVTSAQKNPTAFYLCASSIRGMNYGYTFGSGTRLTVV.

The chain links TRBV5-1 to TRBJ2-5; 7 bases fit TRBD2. V lost 5 bases, J lost 1 base, and 5 bases stayed unmatched. Per the germline V gene, CDR1 is SGHRS and CDR2 is YFSETQ. The CDR3 length is 14 residues. The CDR3: CASRKSSGQETQYF. The CDR3 region has the DNA TGCGCCAGCAGGAAGTCTAGCGGCCAAGAGACCCAGTACTTC.

The gene calls are TRBV2 and TRBJ1-5; the match to TRBD1 covers 7 bases. The CDR3 spans 13 residues. The trim removed 6 bases at V and 3 bases at J, leaving 2 bases unmatched. Germline values: CDR1 SNHLY, CDR2 FYNNEI. The CDR3 DNA sequence: TGTGCCAGCAGGGGACAGAACAATCAGCCCCAGCATTTT. Its protein product is CASRGQNNQPQHF.

V is TRBV7-9 and J is TRBJ2-7; TRBD2 aligns across 9 bases. This CDR3 contains 14 residues. The germline CDR1 and CDR2 sequences are SEHNR and FQNEAQ (reference sequence). V lost 5 bases, J lost 3 bases, and 5 bases stayed unmatched. CDR3 in DNA: TGTGCCAGCAGCGATAGCGGGAGAGTCTACGAGCAGTACTTC. Amino acids: CASSDSGRVYEQYF.

J is TRBJ1-4 and V is TRBV7-9, with D possibly TRBD1 on 5 matching bases. From germline, CDR1 is SEHNR and CDR2 FQNEAQ (reference sequence). The V end lost 1 base, the J end lost 7 bases, and 10 bases lay between the germline ends. The CDR3 is made up of 14 amino acids. The CDR3 loop reads CASSLGDFSEKLFF. In DNA form, the CDR3 reads TGTGCCAGCAGCTTAGGGGACTTTAGTGAAAAACTGTTTTTT.

This clone appeared once. CDR3 in amino acids: CASSHIGLASGWGTDTQYF. The DNA for the CDR3 is TGTGCCAGCAGCCATATAGGATTGGCTAGCGGGTGGGGCACAGATACGCAGTATTTT. The chain is built from TRBV14 and TRBJ2-3, with TRBD2 identical over 8 bases. The ends lost 3 bases at V and 1 base at J; junction bases unmatched: 15. The CDR3 length is 19 residues. The V gene's germline CDR1 is SGHDN and CDR2 FVKESK.